This T cell receptor beta chain was identified in a study of OX40 agonist ivuxolimab in advanced cancers. Study background: Males comprised about 78% of the group, whose mean age was about 60 years (range roughly 23 to 90).

Measured with immunoSEQ multiplex PCR; TCRdb has only the in-frame clones, and not every one. Here the sample spans around 100,000 clones, 89% being singletons. The V and J ends lost 6 bases and 5 bases respectively, with 21 bases between them. The CDR3 is 15 residues long. Germline values: CDR1 SQVTM, CDR2 ANQGSEA. V gene TRBV29-1 combines with J gene TRBJ2-3; D perhaps matches TRBD2 (6 bases). The TCR was taken from an adult with an advanced solid tumor such as melanoma, head and neck, liver or kidney cancer. The sequencing used CD4+ or CD8+ T cells sorted from blood, collected in a trial of the OX40 agonist ivuxolimab. The CDR3 loop reads CSVSNWRGSGDTQYF. The CDR3 DNA reads TGCAGCGTGTCGAATTGGCGGGGCTCGGGAGATACGCAGTATTTT.